The 5 T cell receptor beta chains below were found in one sample sequenced in a study of T cells after yellow fever vaccination. TCRdb re-analysed the 5' RACE reads in MiXCR, keeping a single row per CDR3 protein. The table includes 130,000 or so distinct CDR3 sequences, over 12% detected once. Material: CD8+ T cells sorted from PBMCs, obtained 5 days after the yellow fever booster vaccination. These receptors all come from a man younger than 35 who received the YFV17D yellow fever vaccine.

This clonotype occurred a few times. The chain uses TRBV19 and TRBJ2-7, with D possibly matching TRBD1 (6 bases). Per the germline V gene, CDR1 is LNHDA and CDR2 is SQIVND (reference sequence). V was trimmed by 5 bases and J by 5 bases, leaving 16 bases between them. The CDR3 is made up of 14 amino acids. CDR3 nucleotides: TGTGCCAGTAGTGGGTATACAGGGTTCGACGAGCAGTACTTC. Encoded protein: CASSGYTGFDEQYF.

This clonotype was detected many times. V and J are TRBV6-5 and TRBJ2-1; D remains ambiguous. This CDR3 comprises 15 residues. With 0 bases removed from V and 3 bases from J, the gap between germline ends came to 9 bases. Germline CDR1 and CDR2: MNHEY and SVGAGI. CDR3 nucleotides: TGTGCCAGCAGTTACTCGGCCAAAAGCTACAATGAGCAGTTCTTC. This translates into CASSYSAKSYNEQFF.

This rearrangement joins TRBV29-1 to TRBJ2-7; no definite D call. This CDR3 contains 14 residues. Trimming took 3 bases from V and 4 from J, leaving 16 bases between them. Germline V lookup: CDR1 SQVTM, CDR2 ANQGSEA. CDR3 DNA sequence: TGCAGCGTTGATGCGGACGCTCTGGGGTACGAGCAGTACTTC. Protein product: CSVDADALGYEQYF.

This clonotype showed up just a few times. The chain couples TRBV5-6 to TRBJ2-7; 9 positions match TRBD1. The CDR3 runs 14 residues. V was pared by 4 bases and J by 5 bases, with 7 bases of the junction left unmatched. Germline CDR1 and CDR2: SGHDT and YYEEEE. The CDR3 region is CASSAGTGYNEQYV. CDR3 nucleotides: TGTGCCAGCAGCGCCGGGACAGGGTACAACGAGCAGTACGTC.

V usage is TRBV7-8 and J usage is TRBJ2-1; perhaps TRBD1 as D (5 bases). Germline loops: CDR1 SGHVS, CDR2 FQNEAQ. The ends were cut back, 3 bases at V and 1 base at J, with 22 bases in the middle. This CDR3 has 19 residues. In DNA, the CDR3 is TGTGCCAGCAGCTTGCCCTCCAAAGGCTTGACAGCTTCCTACAATGAGCAGTTCTTC. This gives the protein CASSLPSKGLTASYNEQFF.